A selection of T cell receptor beta chains follows, all from one sample in a study of T cell responses to AZD1222 COVID-19 vaccine. TCRdb's copy holds only in-frame clones and misses some; the assay was immunoSEQ multiplex PCR. The sample records 50,000 to 65,000 clones, about nine tenths being singletons. Sequences were derived from peripheral blood, sampled 28 days after the second dose of the MenACWY control vaccine. The origin of the receptors is an adult who received the MenACWY meningococcal vaccine as a control. Each CDR3 is given with its conserved first and last residue. A D gene is named only where the DNA matches it firmly. Size is omitted from some rows. Given values are once, few, many or a class for expanded clones.

CDR3nt | CDR3aa | v_gene | d_gene | j_gene | abundance
TGCAGCGTAAGGGGTGTTGAGGGCGAGGAGGGCTACACCTTC | CSVRGVEGEEGYTF | TRBV29-1 | - | TRBJ1-2 | once
TGTGCCACCAGTGATTCCGGACTAGCGGGAGGGGATGAGCAGTTCTTC | CATSDSGLAGGDEQFF | TRBV24-1 | TRBD2 | TRBJ2-1 | -
TGTGCCAGCAGCACCGGGACTAGCGGGAACAATGAGCAGTTCTTC | CASSTGTSGNNEQFF | TRBV7-7 | TRBD2 | TRBJ2-1 | -
TGTGCCAGCAGCTTAAGGACAGATAGATACAATGAGCAGTTCTTC | CASSLRTDRYNEQFF | TRBV13 | - | TRBJ2-1 | -
TGTGCCAGCAGCCAATCAAAGACTAGCGGGAGGACGAGCTCCTACAATGAGCAGTTCTTC | CASSQSKTSGRTSSYNEQFF | TRBV16 | TRBD2 | TRBJ2-1 | -
TGTGCCAGCAGTTTCACCCAGGGGTTGGAGACCCAGTACTTC | CASSFTQGLETQYF | TRBV28 | - | TRBJ2-5 | -
TGTGCCAGCAGCTTAGATCCTATGGGGCGAAACGAGCAGTACTTC | CASSLDPMGRNEQYF | TRBV11-2 | - | TRBJ2-7 | -
TGTCCCTTAAGGCGGCTAGTCCTACGAAGCGAGCAGTACTTC | CPLRRLVLRSEQYF | TRBV14 | - | TRBJ2-7 | -
TGTGCCGGACGGCGAGGGATCTATGGCTACACCTTC | CAGRRGIYGYTF | TRBV11-3 | - | TRBJ1-2 | -
TGTGCCAGCAGTTTAAGTCTAGCGGGAGGGAAGGAGCAGTACTTC | CASSLSLAGGKEQYF | TRBV28 | TRBD2 | TRBJ2-7 | -
TGTGCCAGCTCTAGGACAGTTCTGAACACCGGGGAGCTGTTTTTT | CASSRTVLNTGELFF | TRBV2 | - | TRBJ2-2 | -
TGTGCCAGCAGCCCACCTGGGCCCGGGGGGTATGGAAACACCATATATTTT | CASSPPGPGGYGNTIYF | TRBV11-2 | - | TRBJ1-3 | once
TGTGCCAGCAGTGTCTGGGACACCTCCGAGCAGTACTTC | CASSVWDTSEQYF | TRBV9 | - | TRBJ2-7 | -
TGCGCCAGCAAGGACAGGCCCTTCTATGGCTACACCTTC | CASKDRPFYGYTF | TRBV10-2 | TRBD1 | TRBJ1-2 | -
TGTGCCAGCAGCTTGGGGCCCTCAGTGGGTCAGCCCCAGCATTTT | CASSLGPSVGQPQHF | TRBV5-8 | - | TRBJ1-5 | few
TGTGCCAGCAGCCCTATCCCCCAAGGGACAGCAAACACTGAAGCTTTCTTT | CASSPIPQGTANTEAFF | TRBV28 | TRBD1 | TRBJ1-1 | -
TGCGCCAGCAGACTTAGCCCGGGACAGGGCACAGATACGCAGTATTTT | CASRLSPGQGTDTQYF | TRBV4-1 | TRBD1 | TRBJ2-3 | -
TGTGCCAGCAGCTTAGAAGGGGGCACAGATACGCAGTATTTT | CASSLEGGTDTQYF | TRBV7-9 | - | TRBJ2-3 | -
TGTGCCAGCAGCGCCGGGACAGGGCTCTATGGCTACACCTTC | CASSAGTGLYGYTF | TRBV9 | TRBD1 | TRBJ1-2 | -
TGTGCCATCAGCCACGACCTCTCGACAGCATATGGCTACACCTTC | CAISHDLSTAYGYTF | TRBV10-3 | - | TRBJ1-2 | once
TGTGCCAGCAATGGACAGGTTGGGTACGAGCAGTACTTC | CASNGQVGYEQYF | TRBV2 | TRBD1 | TRBJ2-7 | -
TGTGCCAGCAATGGGGGTTGGGTCACAGATACGCAGTATTTT | CASNGGWVTDTQYF | TRBV6-6 | - | TRBJ2-3 | -
TGTGCCAGTAGTATCCAGGCAGGGGATCAGCCCCAGCATTTT | CASSIQAGDQPQHF | TRBV19 | - | TRBJ1-5 | -
TGTGCCAGCAGTTTATCTACCGGTGAGCAGTTCTTC | CASSLSTGEQFF | TRBV12-3/TRBV12-4 | - | TRBJ2-1 | -
TGTGCCAGCAGGGCCGCCCCGGGACAGGGGCTGTATAGCACTGAAGCTTTCTTT | CASRAAPGQGLYSTEAFF | TRBV28 | TRBD1 | TRBJ1-1 | -
TGTGCCAGCAGCTTAGCCCTCGGATTCACCGGGGAGCTGTTTTTT | CASSLALGFTGELFF | TRBV11-1 | - | TRBJ2-2 | -
TGTGCCAGCAGCTTAGCGGCGGGGACTGTCACAGATACGCAGTATTTT | CASSLAAGTVTDTQYF | TRBV7-9 | - | TRBJ2-3 | -
TGTGCCAGCAGCCAAAGTAGAGTCGAGCAGTACTTC | CASSQSRVEQYF | TRBV14 | - | TRBJ2-7 | -
TGTGCCAGCAGTTTAAACAGGGTGGGCACTGAAGCTTTCTTT | CASSLNRVGTEAFF | TRBV28 | - | TRBJ1-1 | -
TGTGCCAGCAGTTTGAGAGGAGAGACCCAGTACTTC | CASSLRGETQYF | TRBV27 | - | TRBJ2-5 | -
TGTGCCATCACCGGGACAGTTGAAGCTTTCTTT | CAITGTVEAFF | TRBV6-7 | TRBD1 | TRBJ1-1 | -
TGCGCCAGCAGCTCGGGACAGGGGGGAACTGAAGCTTTCTTT | CASSSGQGGTEAFF | TRBV5-1 | TRBD1 | TRBJ1-1 | -